The next 28 T cell receptor beta chains were all read from a single sample in a study of CD8 T cells in Susac syndrome (dated by TCRdb to about 2019). Receptor amplification or capture employed the immunoSEQ multiplex PCR assay. RNA was extracted using the RNeasy kit, and roughly 0.5 to 1 microgram was reverse transcribed with random hexamers. Using fastp trimming at Q25 and MiXCR clonotype assembly, TCRdb reanalyzed the public sequencing data and kept in-frame beta chains. Duplicate CDR3 protein sequences are folded into a single record with the most common DNA and genes. The sample data list 250,000 to 300,000 distinct CDR3 sequences, and 70% to 90% of these were observed just once. Of the sample, 0.21% falls within the top ten clones. What was sequenced was CD8+ T cells from PBMCs. These receptors came from a human donor with multiple sclerosis.

This clonotype was seen just once. The chain carries TRBV6-5 and TRBJ2-1; TRBD2 matches 10 bases. The germline V gene encodes CDR1 MNHEY and CDR2 SVGAGI. J lost 0 bases, V lost 6 bases, and 8 bases had no gene match. The CDR3 runs to 17 residues. The CDR3 sequence is CASSYSGTSDSYNEQFF. In DNA form, the CDR3 reads TGTGCCAGCAGCTATTCCGGGACTAGCGACTCCTACAATGAGCAGTTCTTC.

The chain has TRBV29-1 and TRBJ2-7, with D perhaps being TRBD1 or TRBD2 (6 bases each). This CDR3 is built from 13 residues. Germline V CDR1 and CDR2: SQVTM, ANQGSEA. V lost 5 bases and J 0 bases, leaving 11 bases between the germline ends. This CDR3 is CSVKGGVSYEQYF. CDR3 in DNA: TGCAGCGTTAAGGGGGGCGTCTCCTACGAGCAGTACTTC.

The chain uses TRBV6-5 and TRBJ2-7; 7 nucleotides align to TRBD2. The CDR3 is 13 residues long. Germline trimming cut 5 bases from V and 6 bases from J; bases unmatched to any gene: 7. Looked up from germline, CDR1 is MNHEY and CDR2 is SVGAGI. The CDR3 coding sequence is TGTGCCAGCAGTATGGGAGGGGTCGGCGAGCAGTACTTC. Translated: CASSMGGVGEQYF.

This clonotype has only one observation. V is TRBV19 and J is TRBJ2-2; D gene uncertain. This CDR3 comprises 13 residues. CDR1 and CDR2 from the germline V gene are LNHDA and SQIVND (reference sequence). V lost 3 bases and J lost 4, with 6 bases in between. The CDR3 DNA is TGTGCCAGTAGTATTGGGCGCACCGGGGAGCTGTTTTTT. Amino acid sequence: CASSIGRTGELFF.

This clonotype was detected once. V usage is TRBV7-9 and J usage is TRBJ2-3; D could derive from TRBD1 or TRBD2 (5 bases each). Germline lookup yields CDR1 SEHNR and CDR2 FQNEAQ (reference sequence). The CDR3 length is 11 residues. CDR3 sequence reads: CASEGPDTQYF. CDR3 DNA: TGTGCGAGTGAGGGGCCAGATACGCAGTATTTT.

V is TRBV6-2 or TRBV6-3 and J is TRBJ1-2; D may be TRBD1 (6 bases). The CDR3 is 15 amino acids. V dropped 5 bases and J dropped 5 bases, with 18 bases sitting between them. Germline V CDR1 and CDR2: MNHEY, SVGEGT. The CDR3 protein is CASSPRSTGRYGYTF. DNA for the CDR3: TGTGCCAGCAGTCCTCGGAGTACAGGGCGATATGGCTACACCTTC.

The chain links TRBV29-1 to TRBJ2-1, with unresolved D. The CDR3 has 13 residues. Between the trimmed V and J ends, which lost 7 bases and 0 bases, there was a span of 10 bases. Per the germline V gene, CDR1 is SQVTM and CDR2 is ANQGSEA. The CDR3 nucleotides read TGCAGCGCCAGTCTAAGCTCCTACAATGAGCAGTTCTTC. This encodes CSASLSSYNEQFF.

The gene calls are TRBV6-1 and TRBJ2-2, with TRBD2 as a possible D gene (6 bases). This CDR3 has 12 residues. Germline V gene lookup returns CDR1 MNHNS and CDR2 SASEGT. Trimming took off 8 bases at V and 6 bases at J, with 10 bases between the two ends. CDR3: CASPSGAGELFF. In DNA, the CDR3 is TGTGCCAGCCCCTCGGGAGCCGGGGAGCTGTTTTTT.

The chain recombines TRBV13 with TRBJ2-7; the D call may be TRBD1 or TRBD2 (6 bases each). Germline V gives CDR1 PRHDT, CDR2 FYEKMQ (reference sequence). Trimming stripped 1 base from V and 3 bases from J, with 16 bases between. This CDR3 spans 16 amino acids. CDR3 in DNA: TGTGCCAGCAGCTTAGTTGGGGGGCCCCCCGACTACGAGCAGTACTTC. This translates into CASSLVGGPPDYEQYF.

This clonotype was seen only a few times. The chain employs TRBV7-9 and TRBJ2-7; tentatively, D is TRBD2 (5 bases). The germline gives CDR1 SEHNR, CDR2 FQNEAQ (reference sequence). This CDR3 is 14 amino acids long. Trimming removed 2 bases at V and 2 bases at J, with 10 bases between. As DNA, the CDR3 is TGTGCCAGCAGCTTATCACCGCGGGCCTACGAGCAGTACTTC. Translation: CASSLSPRAYEQYF.

The chain uses TRBV28 and TRBJ2-3; TRBD2 agrees at 10 bases. Germline V gene data show CDR1 as MDHEN and CDR2 as SYDVKM. V was pared by 3 bases and J by 4 bases, with 4 bases of the junction left unmatched. This CDR3 has 15 amino acids. CDR3 DNA: TGTGCCAGCAGTTTTGCTAGCGGGAGCCCAGATACGCAGTATTTT. It specifies CASSFASGSPDTQYF.

This clonotype was observed a handful of times. This chain joins TRBV9 and TRBJ2-1; tentatively, D is TRBD2 (5 bases). Trimming removed 3 bases from V and 4 bases from J, with 5 bases in between. The CDR3 totals 12 residues. Germline CDR1 is SGDLS and CDR2 is YYNGEE. The CDR3 spells CASSGRYNEQFF. For the CDR3, the DNA is TGTGCCAGCAGCGGGAGGTACAATGAGCAGTTCTTC.

The genes are TRBV4-3 and TRBJ2-7, with 9 bases matching TRBD1. The CDR3 consists of 15 residues. V was clipped by 6 bases and J by 3 bases; unmatched bases: 9. The germline V gene encodes CDR1 LGHNA and CDR2 YSLEER. The CDR3 bases are TGCGCCAGCAGGAGGGACAGGGCGTCCCTCTACGAGCAGTACTTC. Translation: CASRRDRASLYEQYF.

V usage is TRBV9 and J usage is TRBJ1-1; the match to TRBD1 covers 7 bases. The germline gives CDR1 SGDLS, CDR2 YYNGEE. This CDR3 is built from 14 residues. V trimming: 3 bases; J trimming: 6 bases; junction bases outside the gene matches: 8. The CDR3 DNA reads TGTGCCAGCAGCGCAATGCCCGGGACAGCTGAAGCTTTCTTT. Amino acids: CASSAMPGTAEAFF.

The table lists this clonotype with a few counts. V and J are TRBV12-3 or TRBV12-4 and TRBJ2-3; possible D gene TRBD2, 6 bases. V was clipped by 3 bases and J by 2 bases, with 15 bases between them. The CDR3 extends over 16 amino acids. CDR3 region: CASSFRVAVITDTQYF. CDR3 DNA: TGTGCCAGCAGTTTCCGTGTAGCGGTCATCACAGATACGCAGTATTTT.

As to this clonotype: An end of the junction differs from the germline gene, which may be a read error. J is TRBJ2-1 and V is TRBV28; no reliable D call. Germline lookup yields CDR1 MDHEN and CDR2 SYDVKM. The CDR3 consists of 13 residues. Written as DNA, the CDR3 is TGTGCCAGCAGTCTATGGACCGGCAGTGAGCAGTTCTTC. Its protein product is CASSLWTGSEQFF.

A few counts support this clonotype. The genes are TRBV27 and TRBJ2-7; D gene unclear. The germline V and J ends were trimmed by 6 bases and 4 bases, with 13 bases remaining between them. The CDR3 runs 13 residues. Germline V gene sequence: CDR1 MNHEY, CDR2 SMNVEV (reference sequence). The DNA for the CDR3 is TGTGCCAGCAGACCCCCCTCCAGATACGAGCAGTACTTC. Translating it yields CASRPPSRYEQYF.

This chain connects TRBV6-2 or TRBV6-3 to TRBJ2-2, with 10 bases matching TRBD2. Germline CDR1 reads MNHEY; CDR2 reads SVGEGT. The J segment lost 5 bases and the V segment lost 4 bases, leaving 19 bases of the junction unmatched. The length of the CDR3 is 20 residues. CDR3 bases: TGTGCCAGCAGTTTGGACAGGGTCCCTAGCGGGAGAGTGGATACCGGGGAGCTGTTTTTT. Amino acids: CASSLDRVPSGRVDTGELFF.

V usage is TRBV10-3 and J usage is TRBJ2-7, with a tentative D call TRBD1 (6 bases). Trimming took 6 bases from V and 5 from J, leaving 14 bases between them. This CDR3 is built from 13 residues. Germline V gene sequence: CDR1 ENHRY, CDR2 SYGVKD. CDR3 protein: CAIRTVGADEQYF. CDR3 DNA sequence: TGTGCCATCAGGACCGTGGGGGCCGACGAGCAGTACTTC.

The chain joins TRBV27 to TRBJ1-2; tentatively, D is TRBD1 (5 bases). The CDR3 has 14 amino acids. Germline lookup yields CDR1 MNHEY and CDR2 SMNVEV (reference sequence). V shed 8 bases and J shed 7 bases, with 20 bases lying between them. The CDR3 region is CASGTAVSFGGYTF. CDR3 nucleotide sequence: TGTGCCAGCGGGACGGCGGTCTCATTCGGTGGCTACACCTTC.

This clonotype has more than one count but fewer than ten. V is TRBV7-2 and J is TRBJ2-1; D might be TRBD2 (6 bases). V was cut by 5 bases and J by 3 bases, with 20 bases left in between. The CDR3 is 17 residues long. Germline lookup yields CDR1 SGHTA and CDR2 FQGNSA. The CDR3 is CASSLLGTPRLYNEQFF. The CDR3 region has the DNA TGTGCCAGCAGCCTCCTCGGGACTCCACGCCTCTACAATGAGCAGTTCTTC.

The chain is built from TRBV19 and TRBJ2-3, with TRBD1 matching 7 bases. V shed 7 bases, J shed 1 base, and the junction held 2 bases outside the gene matches. The CDR3 loop spans 13 amino acids. Germline CDR1 LNHDA, CDR2 SQIVND (reference sequence). CDR3 residues: CASTTGGTDTQYF. CDR3 coding DNA: TGTGCCAGTACCACAGGGGGCACAGATACGCAGTATTTT.

The rearrangement uses TRBV6-5 and TRBJ1-1; D unclear. Trimming took 1 base from V and 1 from J, leaving 13 bases between them. This CDR3 contains 16 residues. Germline-derived CDR1 and CDR2 are MNHEY and SVGAGI. The CDR3 bases are TGTGCCAGCAGTTACTTCCCCTCTTGGGCGAACACTGAAGCTTTCTTT. It is translated as CASSYFPSWANTEAFF.

The chain links TRBV19 to TRBJ2-1; the D call may be TRBD1 or TRBD2 (6 bases each). V was pared by 3 bases and J by 2 bases, with 17 bases between. Germline-derived CDR1 and CDR2 are LNHDA and SQIVND (reference sequence). The CDR3 spans 17 residues. The CDR3 reads CASSIGVRGEAYNEQFF. The CDR3 DNA sequence: TGTGCCAGTAGTATTGGGGTGAGGGGGGAGGCCTACAATGAGCAGTTCTTC. Full variable domain (missing parts from reference TRBV19 and TRBJ2-1): DGGITQSPKYLFRKEGQNVTLSCEQNLNHDAMYWYRQDPGQGLRLIYYSQIVNDFQKGDIAEGYSVSREKKESFPLTVTSAQKNPTAFYLCASSIGVRGEAYNEQFFGPGTRLTVL.

This clonotype was seen a handful of times. The rearrangement uses TRBV4-3 and TRBJ2-1, with 10 nucleotides matching TRBD2. V lost 4 bases, J lost 1 base, and 7 bases stayed unmatched. CDR3 length: 17 amino acids. Germline loops: CDR1 LGHNA, CDR2 YSLEER. Here the CDR3 DNA reads TGCGCCAGCAGCCGGCTAGCGGGAGTACCTTCCTACAATGAGCAGTTCTTC. Amino acid sequence: CASSRLAGVPSYNEQFF.

The CDR3 reads CASSEPPAGDEQYF. In DNA, the CDR3 is TGTGCCAGCAGTGAGCCCCCAGCTGGGGATGAGCAGTACTTC. J is TRBJ2-7 and V is TRBV2; no clear D. In germline, CDR1 is SNHLY, CDR2 FYNNEI. The CDR3 runs to 14 residues. Deletions cut 3 bases from V and 7 bases from J, with 16 bases between.

The CDR3 spells CASTSPGRPTGGNTGELFF. As DNA, the CDR3 is TGTGCCAGCACGTCGCCGGGAAGGCCGACAGGGGGGAACACCGGGGAGCTGTTTTTT. The J gene is TRBJ2-2, the V gene TRBV11-2, with 9 bases fitting TRBD1. Germline V gives CDR1 SGHAT, CDR2 FQNNGV. The ends lost 7 bases at V and 1 base at J; junction bases unmatched: 16. The CDR3 has 19 residues. The full variable domain, with the rest looked up from reference TRBV11-2 and TRBJ2-2, is EAGVAQSPRYKIIEKRQSVAFWCNPISGHATLYWYQQILGQGPKLLIQFQNNGVVDDSQLPKDRFSAERLKGVDSTLKIQPAKLEDSAVYLCASTSPGRPTGGNTGELFFGEGSRLTVL.

V is TRBV16 and J is TRBJ1-2; TRBD1 aligns across 7 bases. V shed 4 bases and J 3 bases; nucleotides not matched to a gene: 5. This CDR3 has 14 amino acids. The germline V gene has CDR1 KGHSY and CDR2 FQNENV. The CDR3 protein is CASSLLGTDYGYTF. In nucleotides, the CDR3 is TGTGCCAGCAGCCTCTTAGGGACAGACTATGGCTACACCTTC. The variable domain in full, completed from reference TRBV16 and TRBJ1-2, reads GEEVAQTPKHLVRGEGQKAKLYCAPIKGHSYVFWYQQVLKNEFKFLISFQNENVFDETGMPKERFSAKCLPNSPCSLEIQATKLEDSAVYFCASSLLGTDYGYTFGSGTRLTVV.